This T cell receptor (beta chain) was identified during a study of blood T cell repertoires in COVID-19. The CDR3 is 14 amino acids. Germline V gene data show CDR1 as SGHNT and CDR2 as YYREEE (reference sequence). Trimming left V 2 bases short and J 0 bases short, with 9 bases between. Generated by immunoSEQ multiplex PCR, the TCRdb table keeps only in-frame clones and is missing some. The sample lists 250,000 to 300,000 clones, about 88% occurring once. Recruited during active infection, patients (from Seattle) were subsequently followed longitudinally. The gene calls are TRBV5-4 and TRBJ2-7; D uncertain. The sequenced sample consisted of peripheral blood. The sequence was obtained from a woman in her 70s with COVID-19, enrolled during active disease. The CDR3 spells CASSLELRSYEQYF. The CDR3 DNA follows: TGTGCCAGCAGCTTAGAACTCCGCTCCTACGAGCAGTACTTC.